The sequence of this T cell receptor beta chain was determined in a study of T cell repertoires in cytomegalovirus infection. About the research overall: Both a matching HLA type and CMV infection were indicated by public TCR beta signatures.

As concerns this clonotype: The antigen is not known. This may be a read error, as it is one base from a much larger clone.

TCRdb ran MiXCR on the reads and lists one entry per CDR3 protein. The data contain about 310,000 distinct CDR3 sequences, approximately 10% of them singletons. The CDR3 spans 14 residues. Findings of the study overall: Clonotypes of TCR beta that were HLA-C-restricted and CMV-specific dominated the ex vivo response.

This TCR was sampled from a human donor in good health (CMV status not recorded). Some clones in this sample may be carry-over from other donors' samples. This chain connects TRBV12-3 or TRBV12-4 to TRBJ1-2; tentatively, D is TRBD1 (6 bases). The sample consisted of PBMCs. The CDR3 here is CASNLRTELYGYTF. CDR3 nucleotide sequence: TGTGCCAGCAATTTACGGACAGAACTCTATGGCTACACCTTC.